These 15 T cell receptor beta chains came from one sample sequenced in a study of identical twins (dated by TCRdb to the mid-2010s). Library preparation employed 5' RACE. TCRdb names Illumina HiSeq 2000 as the instrument used. TCRdb reprocessed the public reads (quality trimming at Q25 with fastp, clone calling with MiXCR) and kept in-frame beta chains. Each entry merges the rows of one CDR3 protein and shows their most common DNA and genes. In all, the sample holds some 240,000 distinct CDR3 sequences, and approximately 8.3% of those were seen once. The ten largest clones represent 3% to 3.5% of the sample. This same sample was also part of a study on yellow fever vaccine responses in identical twins.

The sequencing sample was made of CD8+ T cells sorted from blood. These receptors originate from a woman aged 18-35 years in good health.

This rearrangement joins TRBV7-8 to TRBJ2-5, with TRBD1 identical over 8 bases. J gave up 2 bases and V 5 bases, and 7 bases lay outside the gene matches. CDR1 is SGHVS, CDR2 FQNEAQ, per germline. The CDR3 consists of 15 residues. CDR3 nucleotide sequence: TGTGCCAGCAGCACAGGGACAGGACGACAAGAGACCCAGTACTTC. Its protein is CASSTGTGRQETQYF.

This clonotype has a count of ten or more. CDR3 in DNA: TGTGCCAGCAGTCCACCGGACAGGGAATACGAGCAGTACTTC. Its translation is CASSPPDREYEQYF. The rearrangement links TRBV27 to TRBJ2-7, with 8 bases aligning to TRBD1. The length of the CDR3 is 14 residues. With V trimmed by 5 bases and J by 4 bases, 7 bases remained unmatched. Germline values: CDR1 MNHEY, CDR2 SMNVEV (reference sequence).

This chain connects TRBV18 to TRBJ1-2; 11 bases are a match to TRBD1. V lost 6 bases, J lost 8 bases, and 11 bases stayed unmatched. Germline-derived CDR1 and CDR2 are KGHSH and LQKENI. CDR3 length: 15 amino acids. CDR3 sequence: CASSYLGQGAEGYTF. The CDR3 DNA sequence: TGTGCCAGCTCGTACCTCGGACAGGGGGCCGAGGGCTACACCTTC.

V and J are TRBV2 and TRBJ1-2; 7 bases are shared with TRBD1. The trim removed 7 bases at V and 0 bases at J, leaving 5 bases unmatched. Germline values: CDR1 SNHLY, CDR2 FYNNEI. This CDR3 contains 14 residues. CDR3 DNA: TGTGCCAGCAAAGACAGGGTAGCTAACTATGGCTACACCTTC. It encodes CASKDRVANYGYTF.

This sequence joins TRBV7-2 and TRBJ2-7; 12 bases match TRBD1. Germline CDR1 and CDR2: SGHTA and FQGNSA. This CDR3 contains 14 residues. After removal of 5 bases from V and 9 bases from J, the junction contained 8 bases not matched to a gene. The CDR3 DNA reads TGTGCCAGCAGCACCGGGACAGGGGGCCCCCGGCAGTACTTC. Translation: CASSTGTGGPRQYF.

The chain employs TRBV28 and TRBJ2-1; 11 positions match TRBD2. V shed 4 bases, J shed 6 bases, and the junction held 8 bases outside the gene matches. The germline V gene has CDR1 MDHEN and CDR2 SYDVKM. The CDR3 has 16 residues. The CDR3 is CASSSPRSGRVNEQFF. In DNA form, the CDR3 reads TGTGCCAGCAGTTCCCCCCGTAGCGGGAGGGTCAATGAGCAGTTCTTC.

The V and J genes are TRBV20-1 and TRBJ2-7; D may be TRBD2 (6 bases). The CDR3 has 15 residues. Trimming took 3 bases from V and 3 from J, leaving 18 bases between them. CDR1 is DFQATT and CDR2 is SNEGSKA in the germline V gene (reference sequence). The CDR3 is CSASNQGGNNYEQYF. The CDR3 DNA is TGCAGTGCTAGCAATCAGGGCGGGAATAACTACGAGCAGTACTTC.

This chain joins TRBV7-9 and TRBJ2-7, with a tentative D call TRBD1 (6 bases). Germline V CDR1 and CDR2: SEHNR, FQNEAQ (reference sequence). CDR3 length: 17 amino acids. V lost 0 bases and J 3 bases, leaving 18 bases between the germline ends. The CDR3 sequence is CASSLAGTGHAFYEQYF. For the CDR3, the DNA is TGTGCCAGCAGCTTAGCAGGGACGGGACATGCTTTCTACGAGCAGTACTTC.

This clonotype was counted ten times or more. The V call is TRBV4-1, the J call TRBJ2-7; D might be TRBD2 (6 bases). V was trimmed by 4 bases and J by 4 bases, leaving 17 bases between them. Germline loops: CDR1 MGHRA, CDR2 YSYEKL. CDR3 length: 15 residues. The CDR3 coding sequence is TGCGCCAGCAGCCTAACGGACGGGGGAGGATACGAGCAGTACTTC. This sequence encodes CASSLTDGGGYEQYF.

The sample holds many counts of this clonotype. The rearrangement uses TRBV6-5 and TRBJ2-3; D not resolved. Deletions cut 0 bases from V and 4 bases from J, with 20 bases between. Germline-derived CDR1 and CDR2 are MNHEY and SVGAGI. The CDR3 is 18 residues long. The CDR3 is CASSYSNLAARSADTQYF. Written as DNA, the CDR3 is TGTGCCAGCAGTTACTCGAATCTTGCGGCTAGATCTGCAGATACGCAGTATTTT.

This chain links TRBV7-2 with TRBJ2-3, with D tentatively TRBD2 (5 bases). The CDR3 extends over 21 amino acids. Looked up from germline, CDR1 is SGHTA and CDR2 is FQGNSA. Trimming took 1 base from V and 1 from J, leaving 27 bases between them. CDR3 sequence: CASSLGYEAGGPGSGTDTQYF. The CDR3 nucleotides are TGTGCCAGCAGCTTAGGCTATGAGGCCGGTGGGCCGGGGTCGGGCACAGATACGCAGTATTTT. The variable domain in full, completed from reference TRBV7-2 and TRBJ2-3, reads GAGVSQSPSNKVTEKGKDVELRCDPISGHTALYWYRQSLGQGLEFLIYFQGNSAPDKSGLPSDRFSAERTGGSVSTLTIQRTQQEDSAVYLCASSLGYEAGGPGSGTDTQYFGPGTRLTVL.

This clonotype was observed at least ten times. The chain links TRBV12-3 or TRBV12-4 to TRBJ2-1; 7 nucleotides agree with TRBD2. Trimming removed 6 bases from V and 2 bases from J; junction bases left unmatched: 7. CDR3 size: 15 residues. As DNA, the CDR3 is TGTGCCAGCAGGACATGGGAGGGGACCTACAATGAGCAGTTCTTC. This codes for CASRTWEGTYNEQFF.

This clonotype appeared many times. This chain connects TRBV12-3 or TRBV12-4 to TRBJ2-3, with TRBD2 identical over 9 bases. The CDR3 loop spans 15 amino acids. V shed 5 bases and J 6 bases; nucleotides not matched to a gene: 9. Here the CDR3 DNA reads TGTGCCAGCAGTCGTAGCGGGGGTCTGGGGGATACGCAGTATTTT. Its translation: CASSRSGGLGDTQYF.

There are many counts of this clonotype. The chain has TRBV6-4 and TRBJ2-1; 10 positions agree with TRBD2. The V gene end was trimmed by 5 bases and the J gene end by 6 bases; junction bases not matched to a gene: 4. The CDR3 covers 14 residues. Germline V gene lookup returns CDR1 MRHNA and CDR2 SNTAGT. The CDR3 loop reads CASSSGLAANEQFF. As DNA, the CDR3 is TGTGCCAGCAGTTCCGGACTAGCGGCCAATGAGCAGTTCTTC.

This clonotype has at least ten counts. The rearrangement joins TRBV7-9 to TRBJ2-3; D gene ambiguous. V shed 5 bases and J shed 2 bases, with 8 bases lying between them. The CDR3 runs to 13 residues. CDR1 is SEHNR and CDR2 is FQNEAQ in the germline V gene (reference sequence). CDR3 bases: TGTGCCAGCAGCCCCAAATACACAGATACGCAGTATTTT. Amino acid sequence: CASSPKYTDTQYF. Variable domain in full (rest from reference TRBV7-9 and TRBJ2-3): DTGVSQNPRHKITKRGQNVTFRCDPISEHNRLYWYRQTLGQGPEFLTYFQNEAQLEKSRLLSDRFSAERPKGSFSTLEIQRTEQGDSAMYLCASSPKYTDTQYFGPGTRLTVL.